This TCR beta chain was identified in a study of blood T cell repertoires in COVID-19. This CDR3 region has 12 residues. The V gene's germline CDR1 is GTSNPN and CDR2 SVGIG (reference sequence). V was pared by 5 bases and J by 4 bases, with 11 bases between. Cohorts were assigned according to the clinical history that participants reported. In the study's own analysis: Estimates of nucleated cell counts were drawn from the amplification of reference gene primers. Produced via immunoSEQ multiplex PCR; TCRdb's table is partial and in-frame only. V and J calls and clone size are as listed in that table; D and trimming were resolved from the DNA. This table has around 250,000 clones, about 87% appearing once.

The clonotype originates from a woman aged 45 to 65 who had recovered from COVID-19. The V and J genes are TRBV30 and TRBJ1-1; D remains unclear. What was sequenced was PBMCs or T cells enriched from blood (not recorded which). CDR3 in DNA: TGTGCCTGGGACGGGTTGTCCACTGAAGCTTTCTTT. Translation: CAWDGLSTEAFF.